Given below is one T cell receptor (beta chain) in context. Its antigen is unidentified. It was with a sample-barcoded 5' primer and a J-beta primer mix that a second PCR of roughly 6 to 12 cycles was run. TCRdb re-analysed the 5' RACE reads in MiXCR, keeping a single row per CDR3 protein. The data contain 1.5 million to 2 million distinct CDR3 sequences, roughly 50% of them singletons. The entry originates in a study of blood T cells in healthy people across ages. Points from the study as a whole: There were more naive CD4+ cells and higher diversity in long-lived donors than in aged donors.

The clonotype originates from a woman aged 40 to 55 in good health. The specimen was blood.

This CDR3 reads CATSVGLGSPLHF. CDR3 in DNA: TGTGCCACCAGTGTGGGACTGGGATCACCCCTCCACTTT. The V call is TRBV24-1, the J call TRBJ1-6; D is perhaps TRBD1 (5 bases). Germline CDR1 KGHDR, CDR2 SFDVKD. The ends were cut back, 5 bases at V and 10 bases at J, with 11 bases in the middle. The CDR3 is made up of 13 amino acids.